The 25 T cell receptor beta chains below were found in one sample sequenced in a study of cytomegalovirus exposure and HLA in healthy donors. The primer mix had 60 Vbeta and 13 Jbeta primers. Generated by immunoSEQ multiplex PCR, the TCRdb table keeps only in-frame clones and is missing some. The sample has 100,000 to 150,000 clones; 8% to 9.5% are singletons. Source material: PBMCs. These receptors were obtained from a man aged 40-49 years in good health and CMV-seronegative.

This clone was counted a few times. The V gene is TRBV19, the J gene TRBJ2-5; no definite D call. This CDR3 is built from 11 residues. Between the trimmed V and J ends, which lost 5 bases and 3 bases, there was a span of 4 bases. The germline V gene encodes CDR1 LNHDA and CDR2 SQIVND (reference sequence). CDR3 DNA sequence: TGTGCCAGTAGTCTTAAAGAGACCCAGTACTTC. Translating gives CASSLKETQYF.

The table lists this clone with a few counts. The genes are TRBV7-2 and TRBJ2-3, with D hard to call. Trimming left V 1 base short and J 5 bases short, with 4 bases between. Germline lookup yields CDR1 SGHTA and CDR2 FQGNSA. The CDR3 length is 12 residues. Here the CDR3 reads CASSLDGDTQYF. The CDR3 DNA sequence: TGTGCCAGCAGCTTAGACGGAGATACGCAGTATTTT. The whole variable domain, filled in from reference TRBV7-2 and TRBJ2-3, reads GAGVSQSPSNKVTEKGKDVELRCDPISGHTALYWYRQSLGQGLEFLIYFQGNSAPDKSGLPSDRFSAERTGGSVSTLTIQRTQQEDSAVYLCASSLDGDTQYFGPGTRLTVL.

This chain connects TRBV29-1 to TRBJ1-5, with no clear D. V shed 4 bases and J shed 5 bases, with 12 bases lying between them. The CDR3 covers 13 residues. Germline loops: CDR1 SQVTM, CDR2 ANQGSEA. The CDR3 DNA follows: TGCAGCGTTGGTTCCGCGAGCGATCAGCCCCAGCATTTT. It encodes CSVGSASDQPQHF.

Concerning this clone: At one boundary the junction diverges from the germline segment, which might be a read error. The rearrangement uses TRBV6-5 and TRBJ2-1, with a weak D call TRBD1 (5 bases). The CDR3 runs to 16 residues. CDR1 and CDR2 from the germline V gene are MNHEY and SVGAGI. The CDR3 sequence: CAGSYSGRVSYNEQFF. DNA for the CDR3: TGTGCCGGCAGTTACTCCGGCAGGGTCTCCTACAATGAGCAGTTCTTC.

The rearrangement uses TRBV27 and TRBJ1-5; D gene unclear. CDR3 size: 16 residues. Trimming cost V 3 bases and J 2 bases, with 14 bases left between them. Germline loops: CDR1 MNHEY, CDR2 SMNVEV (reference sequence). The CDR3 loop is CASSLMGYKGNQPQHF. CDR3 nucleotides: TGTGCCAGCAGTTTGATGGGCTATAAGGGCAATCAGCCCCAGCATTTT.

V usage is TRBV19 and J usage is TRBJ1-1, with D tentatively TRBD1 (6 bases). The CDR3 totals 14 residues. The germline gives CDR1 LNHDA, CDR2 SQIVND (reference sequence). With 6 bases removed from V and 4 bases from J, the gap between germline ends came to 15 bases. The CDR3: CASSLQGRGTEAFF. The CDR3 DNA reads TGTGCCAGTAGCCTACAGGGCCGGGGCACTGAAGCTTTCTTT.

The chain is built from TRBV7-2 and TRBJ1-1, with TRBD1 matching over 9 bases. J was trimmed by 4 bases and V by 1 base; bases with no gene match: 4. Germline V CDR1 and CDR2: SGHTA, FQGNSA. CDR3 length: 15 amino acids. The CDR3 sequence: CASSLVTGGPTEAFF. The CDR3, as DNA: TGTGCCAGCAGCTTAGTGACAGGGGGTCCCACTGAAGCTTTCTTT.

This clone was seen more than once but under ten times. CDR3 in amino acids: CASSFGQATTNEKLFF. The CDR3 DNA reads as TGTGCCAGCAGTTTCGGACAGGCTACAACTAATGAAAAACTGTTTTTT. The chain employs TRBV5-8 and TRBJ1-4; 7 nucleotides line up with TRBD1. The CDR3 sequence is 16 residues long. V lost 5 bases, J lost 0 bases, and 7 bases stayed unmatched. Germline V gene lookup returns CDR1 SGHTS and CDR2 YDEGEE.

This clone was counted only a few times. The chain recombines TRBV4-1 with TRBJ2-7, with D maybe TRBD2 (6 bases). The germline CDR1 and CDR2 sequences are MGHRA and YSYEKL. The CDR3 contains 14 residues. V lost 4 bases to trimming and J lost 0 bases, with 10 bases between them. Here the CDR3 reads CASSLGTDSYEQYF. As DNA, the CDR3 is TGCGCCAGCAGCCTCGGGACTGACTCCTACGAGCAGTACTTC.

This clone was found a few times. The rearrangement joins TRBV6-5 to TRBJ1-2; the match to TRBD1 covers 8 bases. This CDR3 spans 15 amino acids. V shed 6 bases, J shed 0 bases, and the junction held 6 bases outside the gene matches. CDR1 is MNHEY and CDR2 is SVGAGI in the germline V gene. The CDR3 sequence: CASRSDRVSNYGYTF. Here the CDR3 DNA reads TGTGCCAGCAGATCGGACAGGGTTTCTAACTATGGCTACACCTTC.

The rearrangement joins TRBV19 to TRBJ1-5; TRBD1 aligns across 7 bases. CDR1 is LNHDA and CDR2 is SQIVND in the germline V gene (reference sequence). The CDR3 is 14 residues long. Germline trimming cut 6 bases from V and 6 bases from J; bases unmatched to any gene: 8. The CDR3 reads CASRNDRVIQPQHF. The CDR3 region has the DNA TGTGCCAGTAGGAATGACAGGGTGATTCAGCCCCAGCATTTT.

A few counts support this clone. The chain employs TRBV2 and TRBJ2-7; weak D call: TRBD1 (6 bases). In germline, CDR1 is SNHLY, CDR2 FYNNEI. Trimming took off 7 bases at V and 4 bases at J, with 17 bases between the two ends. The CDR3 extends over 14 amino acids. The CDR3 bases are TGTGCCAGCACCTGGGGCAGGGGTACTTACGAGCAGTACTTC. This sequence encodes CASTWGRGTYEQYF.

The CDR3 DNA reads as TGTGCCAGCAGTGTTGGTTACACCCGTGCCTACGAGCAGTACTTC. Its protein is CASSVGYTRAYEQYF. The chain joins TRBV6-1 to TRBJ2-7; D is unresolved. The CDR3 consists of 15 residues. Trimming removed 4 bases at V and 2 bases at J, with 15 bases between. CDR1 and CDR2 from the germline V gene are MNHNS and SASEGT.

On this clone itself: This CDR3 is missing its conserved last phenylalanine or tryptophan, likely due to a read error. The chain couples TRBV6-4 to TRBJ2-2; D possibly corresponds to TRBD1 (6 bases). The ends were cut back, 0 bases at V and 3 bases at J, with 11 bases in the middle. Germline V CDR1 and CDR2: MRHNA, SNTAGT. This CDR3 comprises 16 residues. CDR3: CASSDSRRGDTGELFV. The CDR3 DNA reads TGTGCCAGCAGTGACTCACGCAGGGGCGACACCGGGGAGCTGTTTGTT.

This clone was seen a handful of times. The chain has TRBV4-3 and TRBJ2-3; no clear D. The V gene lost 0 bases and the J gene lost 0 bases, with 7 bases spanning the gap. Germline V gives CDR1 LGHNA, CDR2 YSLEER. The CDR3 runs 15 residues. In DNA form, the CDR3 reads TGCGCCAGCAGCCAAGATGACTGGAGCACAGATACGCAGTATTTT. Protein product: CASSQDDWSTDTQYF.

This chain joins TRBV7-3 and TRBJ2-5, with TRBD2 matching 10 bases. CDR1 and CDR2 from the germline V gene are SGHTA and FQGTGA. There are 15 residues in the CDR3. V lost 2 bases, J lost 5 bases, and 5 bases stayed unmatched. For the CDR3, the DNA is TGTGCCAGCAGCTTAGTAGCGGGGGGCGATGAGACCCAGTACTTC. As protein: CASSLVAGGDETQYF.

This clone came up a few times. This chain's CDR3 is CASSQEKSPLPGQVGANYGYTF. CDR3 in DNA: TGCGCCAGCAGCCAAGAAAAATCCCCTCTCCCGGGACAGGTTGGCGCTAACTATGGCTACACCTTC. The chain carries TRBV4-1 and TRBJ1-2, with 8 bases fitting TRBD1. CDR3 length: 22 residues. The V gene's germline CDR1 is MGHRA and CDR2 YSYEKL. The ends lost 0 bases at V and 0 bases at J; junction bases unmatched: 21.

The sample holds a few counts of this clone. As DNA, the CDR3 is TGTGCCAGCAGTGGTTCCGGGTCCTTAAATGAAAAACTGTTTTTT. This sequence encodes CASSGSGSLNEKLFF. This chain links TRBV25-1 with TRBJ1-4; D remains unclear. The ends were cut back, 4 bases at V and 5 bases at J, with 14 bases in the middle. Germline CDR1 reads MGHDK; CDR2 reads SYGVNS. The CDR3 sequence is 15 residues long.

This clone has more than one count but fewer than ten. V is TRBV6-5 and J is TRBJ2-1; TRBD2 matches at 10 bases. The V gene's germline CDR1 is MNHEY and CDR2 SVGAGI. This CDR3 has 14 residues. After removal of 2 bases from V and 10 bases from J, the junction contained 5 bases not matched to a gene. As DNA, the CDR3 is TGTGCCAGCAGTTACCAGCGGGGGGGGACCGAGCAGTTCTTC. Its protein product is CASSYQRGGTEQFF.

There are a few counts of this clone. V is TRBV6-1 and J is TRBJ1-5, with TRBD1 as a possible D gene (5 bases). CDR3 size: 15 residues. Germline lookup yields CDR1 MNHNS and CDR2 SASEGT. V was cut by 1 base and J by 7 bases, with 14 bases left in between. Written as DNA, the CDR3 is TGTGCCAGCAGTGAAGTGGTGGGCCGGGGGCAGCCCCAGCATTTT. Encoded protein: CASSEVVGRGQPQHF.

V is TRBV19 and J is TRBJ2-3, with TRBD1 matching 9 bases. From germline, CDR1 is LNHDA and CDR2 SQIVND (reference sequence). The CDR3 totals 17 residues. Unmatched junction bases numbered 11, after V lost 3 bases and J lost 4 bases. CDR3 sequence: CASSITGTGIGADTQYF. CDR3 bases: TGTGCCAGTAGTATTACGGGGACAGGGATAGGGGCAGATACGCAGTATTTT.

V usage is TRBV7-6 and J usage is TRBJ1-1; weak D call: TRBD1 (5 bases). CDR1 and CDR2 (germline): SGHVS, FNYEAQ. With 1 base removed from V and 2 bases from J, the gap between germline ends came to 8 bases. CDR3 length: 14 residues. The CDR3 loop reads CASSLGGANTEAFF. The CDR3 region has the DNA TGTGCCAGCAGCTTAGGGGGCGCCAACACTGAAGCTTTCTTT.

The gene calls are TRBV6-5 and TRBJ2-3, with 9 bases identical to TRBD1. This CDR3 comprises 15 residues. Looked up from germline, CDR1 is MNHEY and CDR2 is SVGAGI. Trimming took 6 bases from V and 1 from J; bases not matched to a gene: 5. The CDR3 DNA reads as TGTGCCAGCAGCTCGGGACAGGGAGGCACAGATACGCAGTATTTT. It translates to CASSSGQGGTDTQYF.

This rearrangement joins TRBV2 to TRBJ2-3; the D is unclear. The CDR3 is 15 residues long. V was shortened by 3 bases and J by 0 bases, with 10 bases between the two germline ends. CDR1 and CDR2 from the germline V gene are SNHLY and FYNNEI. For the CDR3, the DNA is TGTGCCAGCAGTGAGTGGGCTACTAGCACAGATACGCAGTATTTT. It specifies CASSEWATSTDTQYF.

This clone has just a few counts. As DNA, the CDR3 is TGTGCCAGCCGGCAGGGGAGCTCCTACAATGAGCAGTTCTTC. Its translation is CASRQGSSYNEQFF. V is TRBV5-6 and J is TRBJ2-1; possibly TRBD1 for D (6 bases). Germline CDR1 reads SGHDT; CDR2 reads YYEEEE. CDR3 length equals 14 residues. V was cut by 7 bases and J by 0 bases, with 11 bases left in between.